Presented here are 13 T cell receptor beta chains from one specimen sequenced in a study of T cells in localized non-small cell lung cancer. Method: immunoSEQ multiplex PCR; TCRdb's copy keeps in-frame clones and lacks some. The sample shows about 59,000 clones, roughly nine tenths of them seen only once. Sequenced material: peripheral blood, taken before any cancer treatment. The receptor source for this set is a man between 40 and 70 years old with stage I lung adenocarcinoma.

The rearrangement joins TRBV27 to TRBJ1-1, with D perhaps TRBD1 (6 bases). V lost 8 bases to trimming and J lost 2 bases, with 15 bases between them. Germline assignment: CDR1 MNHEY and CDR2 SMNVEV (reference sequence). This CDR3 region has 14 residues. CDR3 in DNA: TGTGCCAGCTCCCCCGGGACACCCAACACTGAAGCTTTCTTT. Translation gives CASSPGTPNTEAFF.

This clone was found once. The chain carries TRBV13 and TRBJ2-7, with 10 bases matching TRBD2. Germline CDR1 and CDR2: PRHDT and FYEKMQ (reference sequence). With V trimmed by 1 base and J by 6 bases, 9 bases remained unmatched. The CDR3 has 16 residues. The CDR3 DNA sequence: TGTGCCAGCAGCTTAGAATCAGCGGGAGGGCCTATCGAGCAGTACTTC. Translated, it gives CASSLESAGGPIEQYF. The full variable domain, its missing parts supplied by reference TRBV13 and TRBJ2-7, is AAGVIQSPRHLIKEKRETATLKCYPIPRHDTVYWYQQGPGQDPQFLISFYEKMQSDKGSIPDRFSAQQFSDYHSELNMSSLELGDSALYFCASSLESAGGPIEQYFGPGTRLTVT.

The gene calls are TRBV10-3 and TRBJ1-1; D uncertain. V lost 10 bases and J lost 1, with 13 bases in between. Germline V CDR1 and CDR2: ENHRY, SYGVKD. The CDR3 is 13 residues long. CDR3 residues: CATAGRTNTEAFF. CDR3 nucleotide sequence: TGTGCCACCGCCGGACGGACGAACACTGAAGCTTTCTTT.

The rearrangement joins TRBV4-3 to TRBJ1-3; TRBD1 matches 7 bases. This CDR3 spans 16 amino acids. V lost 0 bases and J lost 0; bases outside the gene matches: 2. Germline V gene sequence: CDR1 LGHNA, CDR2 YSLEER. The CDR3 loop is CASSQDRDSSGNTIYF. CDR3 bases: TGCGCCAGCAGCCAAGATCGGGACAGCTCTGGAAACACCATATATTTT.

The chain combines TRBV6-5 with TRBJ2-7; 12 bases are shared with TRBD1. Trimming at V came to 5 bases and at J to 5 bases, leaving 7 bases not matched to a gene. In germline, CDR1 is MNHEY, CDR2 SVGAGI. The CDR3 has 15 residues. The CDR3 region is CASSITGTGGDEQYF. The DNA of the CDR3 is TGTGCCAGCAGTATTACCGGGACAGGGGGCGACGAGCAGTACTTC.

Only one count was recorded for this clone. The chain joins TRBV7-8 to TRBJ2-3; 8 bases line up with TRBD2. Trimming cost V 8 bases and J 4 bases; bases outside gene matches: 8. CDR1 is SGHVS, CDR2 FQNEAQ, per germline. The CDR3 is made up of 14 amino acids. The CDR3 region is CASAGTSHADTQYF. CDR3 bases: TGTGCCAGCGCAGGGACTAGTCACGCAGATACGCAGTATTTT. The full variable domain, its missing parts supplied by reference TRBV7-8 and TRBJ2-3, is GAGVSQSPRYKVAKRGQDVALRCDPISGHVSLFWYQQALGQGPEFLTYFQNEAQLDKSGLPSDRFFAERPEGSVSTLKIQRTQQEDSAVYLCASAGTSHADTQYFGPGTRLTVL.

The V gene is TRBV11-3, the J gene TRBJ2-1; TRBD1 is a possible D gene (7 bases). The germline gives CDR1 SGHNT, CDR2 YENEEA. The V end lost 0 bases, the J end lost 5 bases, and 11 bases lay between the germline ends. The CDR3 runs to 15 residues. The CDR3 DNA sequence: TGTGCCAGCAGCTTAGAGGCAGGGGGGAACAATGAGCAGTTCTTC. This translates into CASSLEAGGNNEQFF.

The CDR3 sequence: CASRRGTGLEKLFF. The CDR3, as DNA: TGTGCCAGCAGACGTGGGACAGGGCTCGAAAAACTGTTTTTT. This sequence joins TRBV6-1 and TRBJ1-4, with TRBD1 identical over 9 bases. After removal of 6 bases from V and 8 bases from J, the junction contained 7 bases not matched to a gene. The germline gives CDR1 MNHNS, CDR2 SASEGT. This CDR3 has 14 amino acids.

The chain has TRBV29-1 and TRBJ1-2, with TRBD1 matching 7 bases. Trimming cost V 4 bases and J 2 bases; bases outside gene matches: 10. Germline V gene sequence: CDR1 SQVTM, CDR2 ANQGSEA. CDR3 length: 15 residues. CDR3 protein: CSVVPLGRGNYGYTF. The CDR3, as DNA: TGCAGCGTTGTACCCCTGGGCAGGGGGAACTATGGCTACACCTTC.

This chain connects TRBV19 to TRBJ2-3; D uncertain. The CDR3 is 14 amino acids. In germline, CDR1 is LNHDA, CDR2 SQIVND (reference sequence). V lost 7 bases to trimming and J lost 2 bases, with 13 bases between them. As DNA, the CDR3 is TGTGCCAGTACGACCAGGTTTCCCACAGATACGCAGTATTTT. Amino acids: CASTTRFPTDTQYF.

This clone was counted a single time. The chain carries TRBV30 and TRBJ1-2; D remains ambiguous. This CDR3 region has 14 residues. Germline-derived CDR1 and CDR2 are GTSNPN and SVGIG (reference sequence). Deletions cut 4 bases from V and 0 bases from J, with 12 bases between. The CDR3 is CAWKGTYPNYGYTF. The CDR3 coding sequence is TGTGCCTGGAAGGGAACGTACCCTAACTATGGCTACACCTTC.

Worth noting for this clone: The junction differs from germline at one of its ends, possibly a read error. V is TRBV9 and J is TRBJ2-1; D might be TRBD1 (5 bases). The CDR3 is 15 amino acids. Germline CDR1 is SGDLS and CDR2 is YYNGEE. Written as DNA, the CDR3 is TGTGCCAGCAGTGTAGGGGCTAGCTCCTACAATGAGCAGTTCTTC. Amino acid sequence: CASSVGASSYNEQFF.

The chain links TRBV27 to TRBJ2-7; D may be TRBD2 (5 bases). This CDR3 comprises 15 residues. Trimming cost V 7 bases and J 2 bases, with 18 bases left between them. CDR1 is MNHEY, CDR2 SMNVEV, per germline (reference sequence). The CDR3 sequence is CASKPAGLAPYEQYF. CDR3 sequence (DNA): TGTGCCAGCAAACCCGCCGGCCTAGCCCCCTACGAGCAGTACTTC.